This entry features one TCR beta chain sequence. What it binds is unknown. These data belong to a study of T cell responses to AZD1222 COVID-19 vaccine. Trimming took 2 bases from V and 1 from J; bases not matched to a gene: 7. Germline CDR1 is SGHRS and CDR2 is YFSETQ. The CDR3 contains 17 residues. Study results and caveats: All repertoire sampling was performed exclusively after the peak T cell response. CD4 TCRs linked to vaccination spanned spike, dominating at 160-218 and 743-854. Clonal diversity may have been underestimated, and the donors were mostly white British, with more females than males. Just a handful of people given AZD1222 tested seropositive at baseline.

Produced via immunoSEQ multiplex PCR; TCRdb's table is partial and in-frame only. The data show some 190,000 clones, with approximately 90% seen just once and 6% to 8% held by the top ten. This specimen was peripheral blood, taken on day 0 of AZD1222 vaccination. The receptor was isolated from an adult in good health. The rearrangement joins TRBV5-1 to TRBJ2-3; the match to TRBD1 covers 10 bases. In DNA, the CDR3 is TGCGCCAGCAGCTTATCCGGGACAGGGGCGGGCACAGATACGCAGTATTTT. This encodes CASSLSGTGAGTDTQYF. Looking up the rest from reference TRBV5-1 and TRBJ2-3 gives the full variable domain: KAGVTQTPRYLIKTRGQQVTLSCSPISGHRSVSWYQQTPGQGLQFLFEYFSETQRNKGNFPGRFSGRQFSNSRSEMNVSTLELGDSALYLCASSLSGTGAGTDTQYFGPGTRLTVL.